The next 10 T cell receptor beta chains were all read from a single sample in a study of blood T cell repertoires in COVID-19. The method was immunoSEQ multiplex PCR; TCRdb's version includes in-frame clones alone and lacks a portion of them. Of approximately 300,000 clones in the sample, approximately 90% were seen once. The sequenced material came from peripheral blood. Receptors were obtained from a woman aged 50 to 65 with COVID-19, enrolled during active disease.

The J gene is TRBJ2-3, the V gene TRBV5-6; TRBD2 agrees at 14 bases. V lost 3 bases, J lost 0 bases, and 3 bases stayed unmatched. Germline CDR1 SGHDT, CDR2 YYEEEE. This CDR3 is 17 amino acids long. CDR3 bases: TGTGCCAGCAGCTCTCGGACTAGCGGGAGGAGCACAGATACGCAGTATTTT. It yields the protein CASSSRTSGRSTDTQYF.

The genes are TRBV21-1 and TRBJ2-7; the listed D gene, TRBD1, was not tested against the DNA. TRBV21-1 is a pseudogene locus. The CDR3 is 20 amino acids. As DNA, the CDR3 is TGTGCCAGCAGCAACGGGTCCCGGGACAGGGACCATAGACAATCCTACGAGCAGTACTTC. Protein: CASSNGSRDRDHRQSYEQYF.

The chain has TRBV6-5 and TRBJ1-3, with D possibly TRBD1 on 5 matching bases. Trimming cost V 1 base and J 2 bases, with 9 bases left between them. CDR3 size: 15 residues. Germline V gene lookup returns CDR1 MNHEY and CDR2 SVGAGI. In DNA, the CDR3 is TGTGCCAGCAGTTACTTCGGGGGAACTGGAAACACCATATATTTT. Its protein is CASSYFGGTGNTIYF.

The chain has TRBV28 and TRBJ2-1; 7 nucleotides agree with TRBD2. V shed 3 bases, J shed 3 bases, and the junction held 5 bases outside the gene matches. Per the germline V gene, CDR1 is MDHEN and CDR2 is SYDVKM. The length of the CDR3 is 15 residues. The CDR3 DNA follows: TGTGCCAGCAGTTTCGGGGGGACTGACTACAATGAGCAGTTCTTC. Translation gives CASSFGGTDYNEQFF. Full variable domain (remainder filled in from reference TRBV28 and TRBJ2-1): DVKVTQSSRYLVKRTGEKVFLECVQDMDHENMFWYRQDPGLGLRLIYFSYDVKMKEKGDIPEGYSVSREKKERFSLILESASTNQTSMYLCASSFGGTDYNEQFFGPGTRLTVL.

CDR3 amino acids: CASRPGQVWYEQYF. CDR3 sequence (DNA): TGTGCCAGCAGACCAGGACAGGTTTGGTACGAGCAGTACTTC. The chain couples TRBV28 to TRBJ2-7; TRBD1 matches at 7 bases. CDR1 and CDR2 from the germline V gene are MDHEN and SYDVKM. Trimming took 6 bases from V and 4 from J; bases not matched to a gene: 9. The CDR3 runs 14 residues.

The sample holds one count of this clone. The chain joins TRBV27 to TRBJ2-5, with 7 bases fitting TRBD1. Germline CDR1 MNHEY, CDR2 SMNVEV (reference sequence). This CDR3 region has 20 residues. Trimming removed 4 bases from V and 1 base from J; junction bases left unmatched: 21. CDR3: CASSSLEARTGSRIQETQYF. In DNA, the CDR3 is TGTGCCAGCAGTTCTTTGGAGGCGAGGACAGGCTCGAGGATCCAAGAGACCCAGTACTTC.

CDR3 sequence reads: CASSGASGSYEQYF. DNA for the CDR3: TGTGCCAGCAGTGGGGCTAGCGGGTCCTACGAGCAGTACTTC. V is TRBV25-1 and J is TRBJ2-7; TRBD2 agrees at 8 bases. Germline trimming cut 4 bases from V and 1 base from J; bases unmatched to any gene: 3. The V gene's germline CDR1 is MGHDK and CDR2 SYGVNS. There are 14 residues in the CDR3.

The chain uses TRBV5-1 and TRBJ2-7; TRBD2 matches 10 bases. Trimming removed 0 bases from V and 0 bases from J; junction bases left unmatched: 0. The CDR3 runs to 15 residues. In germline, CDR1 is SGHRS, CDR2 YFSETQ. The CDR3, as DNA: TGCGCCAGCAGCTTGGCTAGCGGGAGCTCCTACGAGCAGTACTTC. Translation gives CASSLASGSSYEQYF.

J is TRBJ1-4 and V is TRBV15; 9 bases are a match to TRBD1. Germline assignment: CDR1 LNHNV and CDR2 YYDKDF (reference sequence). Unmatched junction bases numbered 16, after V lost 7 bases and J lost 7 bases. The CDR3 extends over 17 amino acids. CDR3 coding DNA: TGTGCCACCAAAAGGGGGACAGGGATAAATAGGAGTGAAAAACTGTTTTTT. This encodes CATKRGTGINRSEKLFF.

The chain has TRBV11-2 and TRBJ2-2; 8 bases match TRBD1. Germline values: CDR1 SGHAT, CDR2 FQNNGV. Germline trimming cut 5 bases from V and 2 bases from J; bases unmatched to any gene: 13. The length of the CDR3 is 18 residues. The CDR3 coding sequence is TGTGCCAGCAGCCTCAGGACAGGGAGGTTCCCCAACACCGGGGAGCTGTTTTTT. Encoded protein: CASSLRTGRFPNTGELFF.